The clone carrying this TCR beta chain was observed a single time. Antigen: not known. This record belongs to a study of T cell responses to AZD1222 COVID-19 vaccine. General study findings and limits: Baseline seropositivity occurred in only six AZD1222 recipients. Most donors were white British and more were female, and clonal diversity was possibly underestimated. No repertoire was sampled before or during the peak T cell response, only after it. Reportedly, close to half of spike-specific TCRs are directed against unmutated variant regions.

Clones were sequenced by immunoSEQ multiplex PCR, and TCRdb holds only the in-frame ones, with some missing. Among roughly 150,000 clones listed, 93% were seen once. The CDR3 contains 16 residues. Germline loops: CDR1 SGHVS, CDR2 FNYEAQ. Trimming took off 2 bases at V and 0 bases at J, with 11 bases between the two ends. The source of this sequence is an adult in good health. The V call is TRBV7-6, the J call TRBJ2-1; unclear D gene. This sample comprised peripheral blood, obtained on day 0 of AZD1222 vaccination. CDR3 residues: CASSLSHQVSYNEQFF. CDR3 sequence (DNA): TGTGCCAGCAGCTTATCCCATCAGGTCTCCTACAATGAGCAGTTCTTC.